The next 2 T cell receptor beta chains were all read from a single sample in a study of cytomegalovirus exposure and HLA in healthy donors. The PCR made use of 60 Vbeta and 13 Jbeta primers. Measured with immunoSEQ multiplex PCR; TCRdb has only the in-frame clones, and not every one. Of some 98,000 clones in the sample, less than 10% were seen once. The sample taken for sequencing was PBMCs. Receptors originate from a man between 45 and 60 years old in good health and CMV-seropositive.

This clone turned up a few times. It is likely a read error, because the conserved phenylalanine at the end of the CDR3 is missing. This chain links TRBV6-4 with TRBJ1-2; D remains unclear. The V end lost 6 bases, the J end lost 5 bases, and 19 bases lay between the germline ends. CDR1 MRHNA and CDR2 SNTAGT come from the germline V gene. This CDR3 contains 15 residues. The CDR3 DNA reads as TGTGCCAGCAGGCCGTCCCCTTCGGGCGGGTATGGCTACACCCTC. It codes for CASRPSPSGGYGYTL.

This clone was counted between two and nine times. The chain links TRBV2 to TRBJ2-1; D not certain. The germline gives CDR1 SNHLY, CDR2 FYNNEI. The germline V and J ends were trimmed by 6 bases and 0 bases, with 6 bases remaining between them. The CDR3 is 13 amino acids. The CDR3 bases are TGTGCCAGCAGGAACAGCTCCTACAATGAGCAGTTCTTC. As protein: CASRNSSYNEQFF.